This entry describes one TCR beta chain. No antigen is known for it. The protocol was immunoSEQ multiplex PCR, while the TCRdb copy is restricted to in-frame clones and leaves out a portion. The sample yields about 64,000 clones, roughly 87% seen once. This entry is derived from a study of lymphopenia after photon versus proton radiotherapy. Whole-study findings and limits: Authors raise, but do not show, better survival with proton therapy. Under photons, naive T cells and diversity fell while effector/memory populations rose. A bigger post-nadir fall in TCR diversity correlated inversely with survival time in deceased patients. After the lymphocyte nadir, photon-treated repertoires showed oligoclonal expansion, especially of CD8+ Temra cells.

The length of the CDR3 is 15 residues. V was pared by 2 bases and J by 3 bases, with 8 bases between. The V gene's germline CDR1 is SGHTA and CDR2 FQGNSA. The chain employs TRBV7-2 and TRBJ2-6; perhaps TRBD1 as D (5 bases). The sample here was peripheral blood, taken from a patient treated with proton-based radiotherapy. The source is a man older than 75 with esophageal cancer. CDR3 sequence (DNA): TGTGCCAGCAGCTTATGGGGCTTTGGGGCCAACGTCCTGACTTTC. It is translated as CASSLWGFGANVLTF.